Sequencing of this TCR beta chain was carried out in a study of cytotoxic CD8 clonotypes in ibrutinib-treated CLL. Study overall: Overall, about 25 responses were partial and 2 complete; following median approximately 65 months, approximately 15 patients stayed remitted and some 12 progressed.

Using immunoSEQ multiplex PCR, the repertoire was profiled, and TCRdb retains in-frame clones only, with some absent. The table includes some 140,000 clones, 70% to 80% detected once. V was clipped by 1 base and J by 7 bases, with 12 bases between them. The CDR3 runs 14 residues. Germline loops: CDR1 LGHNA, CDR2 YSLEER. The V and J genes are TRBV4-3 and TRBJ2-3; TRBD2 is a possible D gene (6 bases). The clonotype was recovered from a human donor with chronic lymphocytic leukemia. This specimen consisted of PBMCs, obtained after 12 months of ibrutinib treatment. CDR3 bases: TGCGCCAGCAGCCAAGTAGCGGCAGTCAATACGCAGTATTTT. Protein product: CASSQVAAVNTQYF.